The 14 T cell receptor beta chains given below trace back to one sample, sequenced in a study of T cell responses to AZD1222 COVID-19 vaccine. Data came from immunoSEQ multiplex PCR; TCRdb stores just in-frame clones and leaves some out. Among 150,000 to 200,000 clones, less than 95% were seen once, and the ten largest hold about 6%. The input for sequencing was peripheral blood, taken 28 days after the second AZD1222 dose. The source of these receptors is an adult who received the AZD1222 COVID-19 vaccine.

This rearrangement joins TRBV30 to TRBJ1-2; D gene ambiguous. The CDR3 is made up of 13 amino acids. Germline V lookup: CDR1 GTSNPN, CDR2 SVGIG (reference sequence). The V gene lost 0 bases and the J gene lost 10 bases, with 15 bases spanning the gap. DNA for the CDR3: TGTGCCTGGAGTGTAGTCTTGGGAACCCCCTACACCTTC. Encoded protein: CAWSVVLGTPYTF.

This chain connects TRBV6-4 to TRBJ2-3; 9 bases line up with TRBD2. CDR3 length: 15 residues. CDR1 MRHNA and CDR2 SNTAGT come from the germline V gene. V dropped 2 bases and J dropped 6; count of bases not matched to a gene: 6. This chain's CDR3 is CASSDAGGPVDTQYF. As DNA, the CDR3 is TGTGCCAGCAGTGACGCGGGGGGGCCGGTGGATACGCAGTATTTT.

The CDR3 sequence is CASSMSGGWANVLTF. The CDR3 nucleotides are TGTGCCAGTAGTATGTCAGGGGGATGGGCCAACGTCCTGACTTTC. The V and J genes are TRBV19 and TRBJ2-6, with 7 bases fitting TRBD1. This CDR3 comprises 15 residues. From germline, CDR1 is LNHDA and CDR2 SQIVND (reference sequence). The ends lost 3 bases at V and 5 bases at J; junction bases unmatched: 4.

V usage is TRBV5-6 and J usage is TRBJ1-4; TRBD1 is a possible D gene (5 bases). This CDR3 region has 16 residues. CDR1 and CDR2 from the germline V gene are SGHDT and YYEEEE. V was cut by 4 bases and J by 2 bases, with 15 bases left in between. CDR3 sequence (DNA): TGTGCCAGCAGCCTATACCAAGGGGTGACTAATGAAAAACTGTTTTTT. The encoded protein is CASSLYQGVTNEKLFF.

The chain links TRBV7-9 to TRBJ2-3; D is possibly TRBD1 (5 bases). The CDR3 totals 14 residues. Looked up from germline, CDR1 is SEHNR and CDR2 is FQNEAQ (reference sequence). V was trimmed by 3 bases and J by 6 bases, leaving 13 bases between them. CDR3 region: CASSLVRARDTQYF. Written as DNA, the CDR3 is TGTGCCAGCAGCTTGGTCAGGGCACGGGATACGCAGTATTTT.

This chain connects TRBV19 to TRBJ1-2; unclear D gene. The V end lost 0 bases, the J end lost 4 bases, and 9 bases lay between the germline ends. The CDR3 contains 14 residues. CDR1 LNHDA and CDR2 SQIVND come from the germline V gene (reference sequence). CDR3 region: CASSIDTQLYGYTF. The CDR3 region has the DNA TGTGCCAGTAGTATAGATACACAGCTCTATGGCTACACCTTC.

The chain combines TRBV28 with TRBJ1-1; D is uncertain. Trimming took 2 bases from V and 5 from J, leaving 18 bases between them. The CDR3 consists of 16 residues. From germline, CDR1 is MDHEN and CDR2 SYDVKM. CDR3 sequence (DNA): TGTGCCAGCAGTTTAGGTCCAGACGGCGGAGGGACTGAAGCTTTCTTT. It specifies CASSLGPDGGGTEAFF. Based on the CDR3 plus reference TRBV28 and TRBJ1-1, the full variable domain is DVKVTQSSRYLVKRTGEKVFLECVQDMDHENMFWYRQDPGLGLRLIYFSYDVKMKEKGDIPEGYSVSREKKERFSLILESASTNQTSMYLCASSLGPDGGGTEAFFGQGTRLTVV.

CDR3 DNA sequence: TGCGCCAGCAGCTTGGTCCCAGGCCCATGGGGTGGCTACACCTTC. Translating it yields CASSLVPGPWGGYTF. The V and J genes are TRBV5-1 and TRBJ1-2, with unresolved D. The CDR3 runs to 15 residues. The V gene's germline CDR1 is SGHRS and CDR2 YFSETQ. The V end was cut by 0 bases, the J end by 7 bases, with 16 bases between.

The V and J genes are TRBV28 and TRBJ2-1; 13 bases map to TRBD2. The CDR3 runs 18 residues. The germline gives CDR1 MDHEN, CDR2 SYDVKM. Trimming cost V 3 bases and J 3 bases; bases outside gene matches: 8. The CDR3 nucleotides are TGTGCCAGCAGTTTCACTAGCGGGAGGGCCCCGAGCTACAATGAGCAGTTCTTC. It encodes CASSFTSGRAPSYNEQFF.

The chain has TRBV6-5 and TRBJ1-6, with 7 bases fitting TRBD1. Looked up from germline, CDR1 is MNHEY and CDR2 is SVGAGI. The CDR3 has 15 residues. The V segment lost 3 bases and the J segment 10 bases; nucleotides outside the gene matches: 9. The DNA for the CDR3 is TGTGCCAGCAGTTATAGGGGGCTGGGTGACTCACCCCTCCACTTT. It specifies CASSYRGLGDSPLHF.

The chain employs TRBV19 and TRBJ1-3; 9 bases line up with TRBD1. V dropped 4 bases and J dropped 4; count of bases not matched to a gene: 11. Per germline, CDR1 LNHDA and CDR2 SQIVND (reference sequence). The CDR3 runs to 17 residues. CDR3: CASSSPGTGNPGNTIYF. Written as DNA, the CDR3 is TGTGCCAGTAGTAGTCCCGGGACAGGGAACCCCGGAAACACCATATATTTT. Filled out from reference TRBV19 and TRBJ1-3, the complete variable domain reads DGGITQSPKYLFRKEGQNVTLSCEQNLNHDAMYWYRQDPGQGLRLIYYSQIVNDFQKGDIAEGYSVSREKKESFPLTVTSAQKNPTAFYLCASSSPGTGNPGNTIYFGEGSWLTVV.

J is TRBJ2-7 and V is TRBV19; 9 positions agree with TRBD2. V trimming: 3 bases; J trimming: 6 bases; junction bases outside the gene matches: 3. Germline CDR1 is LNHDA and CDR2 is SQIVND (reference sequence). The CDR3 is 13 residues long. The CDR3 coding sequence is TGTGCCAGTAGTATTACTAGCGGGCTCGAGCAGTACTTC. This gives the protein CASSITSGLEQYF.

V is TRBV3-1 (or the pseudogene TRBV3-2) and J is TRBJ1-2, with D maybe TRBD1 (5 bases). Germline V gene lookup returns CDR1 LGHDT and CDR2 YNNKEL (reference sequence). Trimming removed 1 base at V and 2 bases at J, with 8 bases between. The CDR3 runs 14 residues. The DNA for the CDR3 is TGTGCCAGCAGCCAAGTCGGGGCGAACTATGGCTACACCTTC. It translates to CASSQVGANYGYTF.

J is TRBJ2-1 and V is TRBV7-3, with 8 bases that match TRBD1. Unmatched junction bases numbered 7, after V lost 5 bases and J lost 7 bases. Germline V gives CDR1 SGHTA, CDR2 FQGTGA. The CDR3 has 14 amino acids. Here the CDR3 reads CASSQGQAKNEQFF. The DNA of the CDR3 is TGTGCCAGCAGCCAGGGACAGGCAAAGAATGAGCAGTTCTTC.